This T cell receptor beta chain is from a study of T cells in Graves' hyperthyroidism and ophthalmopathy. Patients affected by ophthalmopathy presented a Clinical Activity Score of at least 3, a NOSPECS grade of at least 4, and disease duration below 3 months. This CDR3 has 13 amino acids. V dropped 7 bases and J dropped 1 base, with 10 bases sitting between them. CDR1 SGDLS and CDR2 YYNGEE come from the germline V gene. It was RNA transcripts that yielded the amplified TCR beta CDR3 regions. The HTBI primer set drove a first-round RT-PCR of the TCR CDR3. MiXCR, applied by TCRdb to the multiplex PCR reads, yields one record per CDR3 protein. The profile shows 450,000 to 650,000 distinct CDR3 sequences, 14% of them singletons.

This chain uses TRBV9 with TRBJ2-3; a possible D gene is TRBD2 (6 bases). The sequence derives from a young woman with Graves' ophthalmopathy. Input material: blood. Here the CDR3 reads CASGRMGTDTQYF. For the CDR3, the DNA is TGTGCCAGCGGGAGGATGGGCACAGATACGCAGTATTTT. Variable domain in full (rest from reference TRBV9 and TRBJ2-3): DSGVTQTPKHLITATGQRVTLRCSPRSGDLSVYWYQQSLDQGLQFLIQYYNGEERAKGNILERFSAQQFPDLHSELNLSSLELGDSALYFCASGRMGTDTQYFGPGTRLTVL.